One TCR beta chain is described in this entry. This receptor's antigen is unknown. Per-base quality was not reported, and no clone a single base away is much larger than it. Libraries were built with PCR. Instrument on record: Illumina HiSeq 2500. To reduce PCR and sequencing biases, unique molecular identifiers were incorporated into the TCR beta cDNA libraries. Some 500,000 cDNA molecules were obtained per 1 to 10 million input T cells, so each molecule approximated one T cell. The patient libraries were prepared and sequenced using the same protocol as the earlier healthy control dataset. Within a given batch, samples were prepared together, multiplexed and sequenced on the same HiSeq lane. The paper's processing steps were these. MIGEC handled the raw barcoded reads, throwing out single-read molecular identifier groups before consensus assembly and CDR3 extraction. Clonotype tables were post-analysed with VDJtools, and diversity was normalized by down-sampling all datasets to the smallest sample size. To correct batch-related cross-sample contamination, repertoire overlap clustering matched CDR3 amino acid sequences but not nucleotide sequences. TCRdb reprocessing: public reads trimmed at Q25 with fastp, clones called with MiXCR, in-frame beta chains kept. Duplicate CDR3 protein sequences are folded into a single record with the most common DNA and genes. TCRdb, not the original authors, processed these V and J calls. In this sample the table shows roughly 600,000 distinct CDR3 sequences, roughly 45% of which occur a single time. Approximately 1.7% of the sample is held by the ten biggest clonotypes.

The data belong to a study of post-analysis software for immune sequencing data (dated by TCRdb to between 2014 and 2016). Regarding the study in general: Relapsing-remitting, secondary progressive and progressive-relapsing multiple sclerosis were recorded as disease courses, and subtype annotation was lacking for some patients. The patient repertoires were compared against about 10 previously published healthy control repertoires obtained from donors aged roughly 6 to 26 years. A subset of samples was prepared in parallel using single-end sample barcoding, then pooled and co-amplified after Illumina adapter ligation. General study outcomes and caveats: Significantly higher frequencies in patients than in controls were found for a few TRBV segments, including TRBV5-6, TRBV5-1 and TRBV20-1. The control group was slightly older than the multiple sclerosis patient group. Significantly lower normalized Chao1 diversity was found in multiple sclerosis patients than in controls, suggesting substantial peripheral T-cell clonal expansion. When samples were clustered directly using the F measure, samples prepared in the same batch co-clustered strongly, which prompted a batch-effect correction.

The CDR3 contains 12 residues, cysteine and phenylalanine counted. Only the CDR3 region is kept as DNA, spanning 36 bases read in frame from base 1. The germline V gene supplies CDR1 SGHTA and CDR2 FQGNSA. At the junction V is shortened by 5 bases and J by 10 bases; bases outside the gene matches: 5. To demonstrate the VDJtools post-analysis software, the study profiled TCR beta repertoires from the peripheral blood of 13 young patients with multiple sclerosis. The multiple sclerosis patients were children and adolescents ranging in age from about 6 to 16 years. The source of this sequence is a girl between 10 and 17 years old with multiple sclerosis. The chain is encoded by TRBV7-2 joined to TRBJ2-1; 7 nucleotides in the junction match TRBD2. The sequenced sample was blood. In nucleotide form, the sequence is TGTGCCAGCAGCGAGAGAGCGGGGGAGCAGTTCTTC. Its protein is CASSERAGEQFF.